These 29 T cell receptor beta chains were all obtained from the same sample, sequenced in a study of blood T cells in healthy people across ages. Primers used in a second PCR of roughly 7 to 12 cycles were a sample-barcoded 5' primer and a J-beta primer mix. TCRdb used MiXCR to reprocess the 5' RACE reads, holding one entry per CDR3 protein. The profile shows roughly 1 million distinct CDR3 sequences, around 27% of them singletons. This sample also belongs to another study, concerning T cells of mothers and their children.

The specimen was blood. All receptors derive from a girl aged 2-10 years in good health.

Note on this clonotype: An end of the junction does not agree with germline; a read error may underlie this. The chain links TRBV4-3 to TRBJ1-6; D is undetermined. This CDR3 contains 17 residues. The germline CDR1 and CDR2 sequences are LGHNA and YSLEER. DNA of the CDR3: TGCGCCAGCAGCCAAGATTCGGCGAGCTCCTATAACTCACCCCTCCACTTT. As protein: CASSQDSASSYNSPLHF.

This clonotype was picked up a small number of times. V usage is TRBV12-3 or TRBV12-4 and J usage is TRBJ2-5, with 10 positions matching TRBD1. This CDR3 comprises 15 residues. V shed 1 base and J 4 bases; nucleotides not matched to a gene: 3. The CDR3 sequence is CASSLVGTGAETQYF. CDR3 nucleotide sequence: TGTGCCAGCAGTTTAGTGGGGACAGGGGCAGAGACCCAGTACTTC.

CDR3 region: CASSVGWGPGYGYTF. The DNA for the CDR3 is TGTGCCAGCAGCGTAGGCTGGGGGCCGGGCTATGGCTACACCTTC. The J gene is TRBJ1-2, the V gene TRBV9; D possibly corresponds to TRBD1 (6 bases). Germline V gene sequence: CDR1 SGDLS, CDR2 YYNGEE. The V end lost 0 bases, the J end lost 4 bases, and 13 bases lay between the germline ends. This CDR3 is 15 amino acids long.

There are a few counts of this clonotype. The CDR3 is CASSLVIETEQYF. DNA of the CDR3: TGCGCCAGCAGCTTGGTAATAGAGACCGAGCAGTACTTC. The chain uses TRBV5-1 and TRBJ2-7; D not certain. Trimming took 0 bases from V and 6 from J, leaving 10 bases between them. This CDR3 is 13 amino acids long. Germline CDR1 SGHRS, CDR2 YFSETQ.

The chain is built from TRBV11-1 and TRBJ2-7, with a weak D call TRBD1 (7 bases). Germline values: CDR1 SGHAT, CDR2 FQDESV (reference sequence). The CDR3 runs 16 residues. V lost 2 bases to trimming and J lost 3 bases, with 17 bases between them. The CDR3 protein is CASSLIGGTEFYEQYF. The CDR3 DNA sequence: TGTGCCAGCAGCTTAATTGGCGGGACAGAATTCTACGAGCAGTACTTC.

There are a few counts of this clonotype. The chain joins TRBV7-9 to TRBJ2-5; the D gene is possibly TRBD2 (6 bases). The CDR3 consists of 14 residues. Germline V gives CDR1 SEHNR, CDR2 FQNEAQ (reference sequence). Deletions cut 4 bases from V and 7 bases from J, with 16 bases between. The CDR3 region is CASSSRDSYVTQYF. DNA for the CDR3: TGTGCCAGCAGCTCGAGGGACTCCTACGTGACCCAGTACTTC.

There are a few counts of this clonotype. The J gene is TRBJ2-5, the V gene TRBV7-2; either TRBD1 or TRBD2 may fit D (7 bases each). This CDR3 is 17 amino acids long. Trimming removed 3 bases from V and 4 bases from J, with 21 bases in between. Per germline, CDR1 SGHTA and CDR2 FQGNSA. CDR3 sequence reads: CASSLEVGPGGAETQYF. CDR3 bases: TGTGCCAGCAGCTTGGAAGTCGGCCCAGGGGGGGCAGAGACCCAGTACTTC.

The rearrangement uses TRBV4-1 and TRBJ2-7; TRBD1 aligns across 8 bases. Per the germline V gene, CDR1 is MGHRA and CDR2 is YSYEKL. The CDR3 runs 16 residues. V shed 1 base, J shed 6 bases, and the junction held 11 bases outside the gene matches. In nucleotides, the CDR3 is TGCGCCAGCAGCCAAGCCCTAGGACAGGGCGAAAGCGAGCAGTACTTC. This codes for CASSQALGQGESEQYF.

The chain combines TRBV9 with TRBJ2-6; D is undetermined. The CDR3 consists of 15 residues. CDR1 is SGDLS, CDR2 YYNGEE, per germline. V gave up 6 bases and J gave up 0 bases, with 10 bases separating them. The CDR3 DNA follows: TGTGCCAGCAACCGTAGGGACTCTGGGGCCAACGTCCTGACTTTC. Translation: CASNRRDSGANVLTF.

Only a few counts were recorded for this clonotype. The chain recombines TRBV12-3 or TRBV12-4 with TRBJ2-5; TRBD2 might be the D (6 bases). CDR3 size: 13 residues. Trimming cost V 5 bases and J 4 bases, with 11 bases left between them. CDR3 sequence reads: CASSALASETQYF. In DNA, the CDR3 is TGTGCCAGCAGTGCACTAGCATCAGAGACCCAGTACTTC.

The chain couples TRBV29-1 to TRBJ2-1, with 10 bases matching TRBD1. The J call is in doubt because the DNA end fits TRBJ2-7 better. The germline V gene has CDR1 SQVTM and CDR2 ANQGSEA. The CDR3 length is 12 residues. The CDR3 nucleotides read TGCAGCGTTGTTGGACAGGGGGGCCAGCAGTACTTC. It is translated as CSVVGQGGQQYF.

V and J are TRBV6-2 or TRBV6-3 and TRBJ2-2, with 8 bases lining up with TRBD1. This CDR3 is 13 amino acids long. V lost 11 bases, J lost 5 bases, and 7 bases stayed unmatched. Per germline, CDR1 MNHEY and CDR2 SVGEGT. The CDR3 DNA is TGTGCCTGCGGACAGGGACGAACCGGGGAGCTGTTTTTT. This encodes CACGQGRTGELFF.

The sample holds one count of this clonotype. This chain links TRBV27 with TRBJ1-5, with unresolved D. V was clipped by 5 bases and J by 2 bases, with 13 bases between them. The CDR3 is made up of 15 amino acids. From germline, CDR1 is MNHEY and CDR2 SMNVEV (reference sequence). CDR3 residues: CASSPSLVGNQPQHF. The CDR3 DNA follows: TGTGCCAGCAGTCCAAGTTTGGTCGGCAATCAGCCCCAGCATTTT.

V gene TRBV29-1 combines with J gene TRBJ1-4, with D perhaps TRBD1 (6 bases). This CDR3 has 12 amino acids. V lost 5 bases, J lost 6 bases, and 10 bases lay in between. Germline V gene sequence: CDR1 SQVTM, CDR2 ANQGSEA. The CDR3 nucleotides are TGCAGCGTTCAGGGGAACGATGAAAAACTGTTTTTT. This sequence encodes CSVQGNDEKLFF.

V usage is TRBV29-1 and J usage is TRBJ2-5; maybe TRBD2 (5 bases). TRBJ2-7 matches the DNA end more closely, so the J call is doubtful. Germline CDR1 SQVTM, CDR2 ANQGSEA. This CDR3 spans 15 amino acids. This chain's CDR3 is CSVEEAGLSTYEQYF. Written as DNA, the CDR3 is TGCAGCGTTGAAGAGGCGGGTTTATCAACCTACGAGCAGTACTTC.

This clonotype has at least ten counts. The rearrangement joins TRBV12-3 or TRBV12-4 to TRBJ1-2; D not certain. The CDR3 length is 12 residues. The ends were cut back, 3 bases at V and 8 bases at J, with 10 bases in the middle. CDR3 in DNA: TGTGCCAGCAGTTTGGGAGGGTTGGGCTACACCTTC. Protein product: CASSLGGLGYTF.

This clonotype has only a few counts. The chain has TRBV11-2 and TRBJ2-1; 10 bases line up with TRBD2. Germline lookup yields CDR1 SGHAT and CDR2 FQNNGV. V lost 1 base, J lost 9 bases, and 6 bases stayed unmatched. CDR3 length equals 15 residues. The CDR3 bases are TGTGCCAGCAGCTTAGGGCTAGCGGGAGCCCGTGAGCAGTTCTTC. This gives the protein CASSLGLAGAREQFF.

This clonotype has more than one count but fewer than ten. The CDR3 is CASGIYNEQFF. In DNA form, the CDR3 reads TGTGCCAGCGGGATCTACAATGAGCAGTTCTTC. The chain has TRBV6-2 or TRBV6-3 and TRBJ2-1; D unresolved. CDR1 is MNHEY and CDR2 is SVGEGT in the germline V gene. The V end was cut by 8 bases, the J end by 3 bases, with 5 bases between. The CDR3 contains 11 residues.

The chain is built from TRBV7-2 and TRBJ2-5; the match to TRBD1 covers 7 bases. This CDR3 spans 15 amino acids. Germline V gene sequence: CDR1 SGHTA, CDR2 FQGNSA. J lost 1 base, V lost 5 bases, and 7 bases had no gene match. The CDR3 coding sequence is TGTGCCAGCAGCCTCCGACAGGGCCCCCAAGAGACCCAGTACTTC. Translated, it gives CASSLRQGPQETQYF.

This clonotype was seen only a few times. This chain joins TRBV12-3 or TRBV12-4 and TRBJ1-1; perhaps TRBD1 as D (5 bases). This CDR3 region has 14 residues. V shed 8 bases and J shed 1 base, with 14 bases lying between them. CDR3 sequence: CASRPGVGNTEAFF. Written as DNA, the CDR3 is TGTGCCAGCCGACCGGGGGTGGGGAACACTGAAGCTTTCTTT.

The CDR3 DNA follows: TGCGCCAGCAGCTCGTTCCTGGGACAGCACACCGGGGAGCTGTTTTTT. Translated, it gives CASSSFLGQHTGELFF. The genes are TRBV5-1 and TRBJ2-2, with TRBD1 matching 7 bases. Losses at the gene ends were 3 bases for V and 3 bases for J; bases not matched to a gene: 8. The CDR3 runs to 16 residues. CDR1 and CDR2 (germline): SGHRS, YFSETQ. Full variable domain (remainder filled in from reference TRBV5-1 and TRBJ2-2): KAGVTQTPRYLIKTRGQQVTLSCSPISGHRSVSWYQQTPGQGLQFLFEYFSETQRNKGNFPGRFSGRQFSNSRSEMNVSTLELGDSALYLCASSSFLGQHTGELFFGEGSRLTVL.

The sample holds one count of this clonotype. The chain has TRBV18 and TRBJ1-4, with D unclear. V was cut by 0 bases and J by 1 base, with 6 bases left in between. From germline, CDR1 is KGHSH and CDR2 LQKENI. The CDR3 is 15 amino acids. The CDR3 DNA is TGTGCCAGCTCACCACCGGACGGAACTAATGAAAAACTGTTTTTT. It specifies CASSPPDGTNEKLFF.

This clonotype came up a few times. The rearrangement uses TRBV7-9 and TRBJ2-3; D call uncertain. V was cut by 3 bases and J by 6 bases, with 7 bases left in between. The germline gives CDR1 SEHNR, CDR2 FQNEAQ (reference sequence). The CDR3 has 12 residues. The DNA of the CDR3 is TGTGCCAGCAGCTTTGTACCGGATACGCAGTATTTT. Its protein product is CASSFVPDTQYF.

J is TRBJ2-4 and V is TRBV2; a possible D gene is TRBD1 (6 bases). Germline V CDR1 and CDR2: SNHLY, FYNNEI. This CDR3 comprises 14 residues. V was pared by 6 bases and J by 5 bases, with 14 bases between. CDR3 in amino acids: CASSDSGHQNIQYF. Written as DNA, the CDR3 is TGTGCCAGCAGCGATTCGGGACATCAAAACATTCAGTACTTC.

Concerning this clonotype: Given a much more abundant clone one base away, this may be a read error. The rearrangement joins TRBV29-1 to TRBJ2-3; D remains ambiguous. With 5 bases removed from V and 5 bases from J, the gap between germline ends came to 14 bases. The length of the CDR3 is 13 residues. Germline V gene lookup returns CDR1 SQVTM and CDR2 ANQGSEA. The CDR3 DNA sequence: TGCAGCGTTTTGGGAAGGGCTGAAGATACGCAGTATTTT. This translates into CSVLGRAEDTQYF.

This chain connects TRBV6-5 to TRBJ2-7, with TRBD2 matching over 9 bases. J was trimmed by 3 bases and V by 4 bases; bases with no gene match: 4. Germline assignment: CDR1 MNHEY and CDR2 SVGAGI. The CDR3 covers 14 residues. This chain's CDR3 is CASSFLAGYYEQYF. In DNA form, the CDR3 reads TGTGCCAGCAGTTTCCTAGCGGGGTACTACGAGCAGTACTTC.

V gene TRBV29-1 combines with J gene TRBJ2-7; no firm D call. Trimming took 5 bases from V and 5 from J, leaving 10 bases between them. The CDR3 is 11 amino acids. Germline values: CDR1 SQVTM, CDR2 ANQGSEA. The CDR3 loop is CSVRLSHEQYF. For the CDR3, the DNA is TGCAGCGTTCGTTTGTCGCACGAGCAGTACTTC.

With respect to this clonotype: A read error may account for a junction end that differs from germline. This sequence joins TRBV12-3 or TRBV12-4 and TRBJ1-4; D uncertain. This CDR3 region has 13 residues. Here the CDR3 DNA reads TGTACCAGCATTGCCCCAACTAATGAAAAACTGTTTTTT. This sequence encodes CTSIAPTNEKLFF.

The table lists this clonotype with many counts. As DNA, the CDR3 is TGTGCCAGCAGCGTAGGCGGATTTGGGGCAAACACCATATATTTT. Translating gives CASSVGGFGANTIYF. The chain uses TRBV9 and TRBJ1-3; TRBD1 is a possible D gene (5 bases). Germline assignment: CDR1 SGDLS and CDR2 YYNGEE. V gave up 0 bases and J gave up 6 bases, with 13 bases separating them. The CDR3 has 15 amino acids.